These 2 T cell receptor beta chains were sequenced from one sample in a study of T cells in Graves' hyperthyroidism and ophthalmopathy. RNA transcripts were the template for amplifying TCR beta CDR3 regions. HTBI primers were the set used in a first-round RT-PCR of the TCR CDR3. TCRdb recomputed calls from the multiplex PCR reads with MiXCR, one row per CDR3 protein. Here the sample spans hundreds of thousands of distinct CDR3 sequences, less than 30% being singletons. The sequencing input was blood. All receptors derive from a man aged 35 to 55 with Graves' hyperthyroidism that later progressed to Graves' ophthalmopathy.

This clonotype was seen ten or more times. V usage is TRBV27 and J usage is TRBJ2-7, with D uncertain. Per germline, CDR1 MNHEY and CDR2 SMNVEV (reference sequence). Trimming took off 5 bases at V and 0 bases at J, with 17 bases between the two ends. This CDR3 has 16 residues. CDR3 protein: CASSRIPPSDSYEQYF. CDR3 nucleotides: TGTGCCAGCAGTCGAATCCCACCTAGTGACTCCTACGAGCAGTACTTC.

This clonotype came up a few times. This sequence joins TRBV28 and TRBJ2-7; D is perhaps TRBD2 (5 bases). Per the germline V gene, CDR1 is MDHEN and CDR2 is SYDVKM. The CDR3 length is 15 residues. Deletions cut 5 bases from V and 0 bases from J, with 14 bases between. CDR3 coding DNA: TGTGCCAGCAGTCCTGGACTGGCTACCTCCTACGAGCAGTACTTC. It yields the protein CASSPGLATSYEQYF.